The entry that follows covers one TCR beta chain sequence. There is no known antigen for this receptor. The record has no base qualities; no much larger clone is one base away. This entry comes from a study of shared clonotypes between healthy human individuals (dated by TCRdb to the early 2020s). Broadly, across the study: A couple of women and three men aged 18 to 49 years were included in the cohort. For each donor, CD4 naive and CD4 memory were each run on three plates, CD8 naive on two plates, and CD8 memory on one plate. The study deeply sequenced blood TCR repertoires of five healthy adults to estimate repertoire size and the extent of clonotype sharing between individuals. Libraries were prepared and TCR repertoires were sequenced by different laboratories using diverse techniques, in order to increase sequencing depth and limit assay-specific biases. Leukapheresis yielded between about 0.9 and 8.9 billion PBMCs per donor. On the study overall, not on this receptor specifically: Naive subsets generally had larger estimated clonotype richness than memory subsets did. Clonotypes shared by all four sorted-subset donors showed higher generation probabilities than non-shared clonotypes. Because the study included a small number of donors, the genetic and exposure-history diversity represented was limited. Rarefaction of sorted-subset datasets indicated incomplete sequencing despite the large sequencing depth. Sampling was restricted to blood, and TCR repertoires in tissue are likely to differ from TCR repertoires in blood. When several donors were compared, the shared fraction of clonotypes was about 5% for naive CD4, around 3.5% for naive CD8, 2.3% for memory CD4, and approximately 0.4% for memory CD8. Pairwise subsampling led to the expectation that sequencing depth would affect the degree of clonotype sharing among donors.

Using the deep immunoSEQ assay, TCR CDR3 regions were amplified from genomic DNA by multiplex PCR. For each cell subset, the extracted genomic DNA was distributed evenly across all wells of several immunoSEQ 96-well plates, and each plate served as one replicate. For sorted subsets, each replicate PCR was loaded with about 0.2 ug genomic DNA, equivalent to 25,000 to 35,000 T cell genomes. The purified libraries were quantified using a Qubit 3.0 fluorometer, sized with a Bioanalyzer 2100, and then quantified again using the KAPA Library Quantification kit. Every immunoSEQ 96-well plate was sequenced on a separate single-read 150-cycle Illumina NextSeq 550 flow cell. The authors' pipeline ran thus. Because only junctional sequences without quality scores were contained in the immunoSEQ output, filtering matching that applied to full-length reads could not be performed. Sequences were annotated with PyIR, a Python wrapper for IgBLAST v1.9, and V/J genes and CDR3 were assigned using IMGT germline references. Reads were removed for weak V/J assignments (E-value above 1e-6), missing CDR3, stop codons, out-of-frame junctions, or ambiguous translated residues. V3J clonotypes were defined by identical inferred V gene, J gene, and CDR3 amino acid sequence. Percentage overlap between repertoires was computed as shared unique clonotypes divided by the size of the smaller repertoire. RTK rarefaction, the Chao1 estimator, and Recon v2.1 estimates of unobserved clonotypes were used to assess repertoire richness. Generation probabilities were computed with OLGA for all TCRbeta clonotypes obtained by the gDNA method from four donors. TCRdb stores this immuneACCESS table with in-frame sequences only. Part of the clones is absent; in the studies checked, under half of the shortfall reflects unresolved V genes, and no reason is known for the rest. That table supplies the V and J calls and clone size; D and trimming were determined from the DNA. A total of around 1.6 million clones appear in this sample, approximately 98% of them only once. About 0.4% of the sample comes from the top ten.

Donors were healthy HIV-negative adults with no recently reported acute infections or vaccinations. Every donor was a Caucasian adult living in Nashville, Tennessee, USA. CD4+ T cells were enriched by magnetic negative selection; naive cells were then positively selected on CD45RA, and the negative fraction formed the memory subset. Blood was collected by leukapheresis, and PBMCs were isolated by Ficoll-Histopaque density gradient centrifugation and then cryopreserved in liquid nitrogen vapor phase. Purity and quantity of every magnetically sorted T cell population were checked by analytical flow cytometry. Genomic DNA was isolated from each sorted fraction and quantified by UV absorbance on a Nanodrop 2000c. The source of this sequence is a man under 40 in good health. The sequenced material came from naive CD4+ T cells sorted from blood. The meaning of the sample's cell subset or site label: CD45RA+ positively selected.

The CDR3 is CASSLRGARVAGGGNEQFF. The DNA reads as follows: TGTGCCAGCAGCTTAAGAGGGGCTAGGGTAGCGGGAGGAGGTAATGAGCAGTTCTTC. In this chain, TRBV7-3 is recombined with TRBJ2-1; TRBD2 fits 10 bases in the junction. Trimming leaves V shorter by 1 base and J shorter by 7 bases, with the junction holding 16 bases beyond the gene matches. Spanning cysteine to phenylalanine, the CDR3 consists of 19 amino acids. Only the CDR3 part of the read is kept: 57 bases, read in frame from the first base. For CDR1 and CDR2, the germline V gene lists SGHTA and FQGTGA.